This T cell receptor (delta chain) is from a study of γδ T cells in repeated Plasmodium falciparum infection. TCRdb re-called the multiplex PCR reads with CATT. Of under 50,000 delta-chain clones in the sample, less than 2% were seen once. General study points: Vdelta2-negative gammadelta repertoires, largely Vdelta1+, seemingly showed infection-driven waves of new clonal selection.

The table lists this clone with many counts. What it binds is not known. Vgamma9/Vdelta2+ and Vdelta2-negative gammadelta T cells were flow-sorted from PBMC for bulk sequencing. This CDR3 is 14 amino acids long. The V gene lost 3 bases and the J gene lost 0 bases, with 10 bases spanning the gap. Germline V gives CDR1 GEAIGNYY, CDR2 EKD. The rearrangement links TRDV2 to TRDJ1, with a weak D call TRDD3 (5 bases). As TCRdb names no J gene, one was assigned here on the basis of a DNA match to germline. The sequence was collected from a pool of human donors (malaria-infected and uninfected, not separated). The material sequenced was gamma-delta T cells from blood. The CDR3 region has the DNA TGTGCCTGTGACCCCTTACTGGACACCGATAAACTCATCTTT. It translates to CACDPLLDTDKLIF.